The rows below give T cell receptor beta chains drawn from one sample of a study of neoadjuvant anti-PD-1 for oral cavity cancer. Repertoires were generated with immunoSEQ multiplex PCR, while TCRdb's copy carries only in-frame clones and drops some. The sample holds some 6,700 clones; about 50% are singletons and the top ten take roughly a quarter. Material: tumor tissue, obtained before nivolumab (anti-PD-1) treatment. These receptors were collected from a person aged 40 to 85 with oral cavity squamous cell carcinoma. The CDR3 runs from the conserved cysteine through the conserved F or W. A D gene is named only where the DNA matches it firmly. Size values are once, few and many counts, or a class for expanded clones, and some rows have none.

TRBV28	.	TRBD2	TRBJ2-3	CASTSIAGPTSTDTQYF	TGTGCCAGCACCTCGATAGCGGGGCCTACTAGCACAGATACGCAGTATTTT
TRBV30	.	TRBD1	TRBJ1-2	CAWTRDSYGYTF	TGTGCCTGGACCAGGGACAGCTATGGCTACACCTTC
TRBV29-1	.	.	TRBJ2-1	CSVESLRDEQFF	TGCAGCGTTGAAAGCCTGCGGGATGAGCAGTTCTTC
TRBV7-3	.	.	TRBJ1-1	CASSSLGNTEAFF	TGTGCCAGCAGCTCCCTCGGAAACACTGAAGCTTTCTTT
TRBV4-1	once	.	TRBJ1-1	CASSQETSRTEAFF	TGCGCCAGCAGCCAAGAGACGTCCCGGACTGAAGCTTTCTTT
TRBV6-1	large	.	TRBJ1-6	CASSDRENSPLHF	TGTGCCAGCAGTGACAGGGAAAATTCACCCCTCCACTTT
TRBV29-1	few	.	TRBJ2-3	CSVPWGTDTQYF	TGCAGCGTCCCTTGGGGCACAGATACGCAGTATTTT
TRBV6-1	few	.	TRBJ2-1	CASMKVSYNEQFF	TGTGCCAGCATGAAAGTATCCTACAATGAGCAGTTCTTC
TRBV11-2	.	TRBD2	TRBJ2-3	CASSLGGLRSTDTQYF	TGTGCCAGCAGCTTGGGAGGGCTAAGGAGCACAGATACGCAGTATTTT
TRBV19	.	.	TRBJ1-2	CASKGPFNYGYTF	TGTGCCAGTAAGGGACCGTTCAACTATGGCTACACCTTC
TRBV19	.	.	TRBJ1-5	CASSIDYQDFNPQHF	TGTGCCAGTAGTATAGATTACCAGGATTTTAACCCCCAGCATTTT
TRBV9	.	.	TRBJ1-1	CASSPRTEDSEAFF	TGTGCCAGCAGCCCGCGGACCGAAGATTCTGAAGCTTTCTTT
TRBV7-9	few	TRBD1	TRBJ1-4	CASSSTGRNEKLFF	TGTGCCAGCAGCTCGACAGGGAGAAATGAAAAACTGTTTTTT
TRBV6-5	.	.	TRBJ1-6	CASRRGNDSPLHF	TGTGCCAGCAGACGGGGGAATGATTCACCCCTCCACTTT
TRBV7-9	.	.	TRBJ1-2	CASSLGQRTNYGYTF	TGTGCCAGCAGCTTAGGTCAAAGGACCAACTATGGCTACACCTTC
TRBV13	.	TRBD2	TRBJ2-1	CASSLPQPGGYNEQFF	TGTGCCAGCAGCTTACCCCAGCCGGGGGGATACAATGAGCAGTTCTTC
TRBV14	few	.	TRBJ1-2	CASSRMKGTIGRGYTF	TGTGCCAGCAGCCGTATGAAGGGGACAATAGGGAGGGGCTACACCTTC
TRBV5-5	.	.	TRBJ1-1	CASSWGGMNTEAFF	TGTGCCAGCAGCTGGGGGGGTATGAACACTGAAGCTTTCTTT
TRBV6-1	.	TRBD1	TRBJ2-3	CASSEGTGSTDTQYF	TGTGCCAGCAGTGAAGGGACAGGGTCCACAGATACGCAGTATTTT
TRBV5-1	.	.	TRBJ2-2	CASSWDGDTGELFF	TGCGCCAGCAGCTGGGATGGGGACACCGGGGAGCTGTTTTTT
TRBV7-2	.	.	TRBJ2-5	CASSLLSGWETQYF	TGTGCCAGCAGCTTACTCTCAGGCTGGGAGACCCAGTACTTC
TRBV7-2	once	.	TRBJ2-5	CASSSVGQGDQETQYF	TGTGCCAGCAGCTCCGTCGGGCAGGGTGACCAAGAGACCCAGTACTTC
TRBV7-8	.	.	TRBJ2-2	CASSLEAWTGELFF	TGTGCCAGCAGCTTAGAAGCCTGGACCGGGGAGCTGTTTTTT
TRBV5-1	few	.	TRBJ1-1	CASSLQGGATEAFF	TGCGCCAGCAGCTTACAGGGTGGGGCCACTGAAGCTTTCTTT
TRBV7-7	.	TRBD2	TRBJ2-5	CASSLLLAGSQETQYF	TGTGCCAGCAGCTTATTACTAGCGGGGAGTCAAGAGACCCAGTACTTC
TRBV18	.	TRBD1	TRBJ1-6	CASSPRGEGTPLHF	TGTGCCAGCTCACCCAGGGGGGAAGGTACACCCCTCCACTTT
TRBV4-2	medium-sized	.	TRBJ2-6	CASSQDQNSGANVLTF	TGTGCCAGCAGCCAAGATCAAAACTCTGGGGCCAACGTCCTGACTTTC
TRBV2	.	.	TRBJ1-1	CASSAWGETMNTEAFF	TGTGCCAGCAGTGCTTGGGGAGAAACTATGAACACTGAAGCTTTCTTT
TRBV4-3	.	TRBD2	TRBJ2-1	CASSQRTLAFTSYNEQFF	TGCGCCAGCAGCCAACGTACACTAGCGTTCACATCCTACAATGAGCAGTTCTTC
TRBV5-4	medium-sized	TRBD1	TRBJ2-1	CASSFPGDRVTYNEQFF	TGTGCCAGCAGCTTCCCGGGGGACAGGGTAACCTACAATGAGCAGTTCTTC
TRBV5-6	.	.	TRBJ1-5	CASSRGGPSNQPQHF	TGTGCCAGCAGCCGTGGAGGGCCTAGCAATCAGCCCCAGCATTTT
TRBV21-1	.	.	TRBJ2-7	CASSPRDRSYEQYF	TGTGCCAGCAGCCCCCGGGACAGGTCCTACGAGCAGTACTTC
TRBV7-9	.	.	TRBJ1-5	CASSLADQPQHF	TGTGCCAGCAGCTTAGCAGACCAGCCCCAGCATTTT
TRBV7-6	.	.	TRBJ2-7	CASSPRPLSTYEQYF	TGTGCCAGCAGCCCGCGACCTCTATCTACCTACGAGCAGTACTTC
TRBV6-1	few	.	TRBJ1-2	CASVDNQGGGYTF	TGTGCCAGCGTCGACAATCAGGGCGGTGGCTACACCTTC
TRBV7-9	.	TRBD1	TRBJ1-1	CASSGRDRVYTEAFF	TGTGCCAGCAGCGGCCGGGACAGGGTTTACACTGAAGCTTTCTTT
TRBV2	.	TRBD1	TRBJ1-5	CASEKDRGGSQPQHF	TGTGCCAGCGAAAAGGACAGGGGAGGTAGTCAGCCCCAGCATTTT
TRBV19	.	TRBD1	TRBJ2-2	CASSIGAGTALTGELFF	TGTGCCAGTAGTATAGGCGCCGGGACAGCCCTAACCGGGGAGCTGTTTTTT
TRBV7-6	few	.	TRBJ2-3	CASSQTTLGTDTQYF	TGTGCCAGCAGCCAAACCACCCTAGGCACAGATACGCAGTATTTT
TRBV11-2	.	.	TRBJ2-7	CASSLYIEGGYEQYF	TGTGCCAGCAGCTTATATATTGAGGGGGGCTACGAGCAGTACTTC
TRBV30	few	.	TRBJ1-2	CAWSIQTGGYTF	TGTGCCTGGAGTATTCAGACGGGCGGCTACACCTTC
TRBV9	.	.	TRBJ2-1	CASSQSSVPYNEQFF	TGTGCCAGCAGCCAATCTAGCGTTCCCTACAATGAGCAGTTCTTC
TRBV29-1	.	.	TRBJ2-3	CSVEGQGYTDTQYF	TGCAGCGTTGAAGGGCAGGGATACACAGATACGCAGTATTTT
TRBV19	.	TRBD2	TRBJ2-3	CASSPNRGGLTDTQYF	TGTGCCAGTAGTCCAAACCGGGGGGGCCTCACAGATACGCAGTATTTT
TRBV4-1	once	TRBD1	TRBJ1-2	CASSQDPDRVYGYTF	TGCGCCAGCAGCCAAGATCCCGACAGGGTCTATGGCTACACCTTC
TRBV2	.	.	TRBJ1-3	CASSGPSGNTIYF	TGTGCCAGCAGTGGACCTTCGGGAAACACCATATATTTT
TRBV5-1	.	TRBD1	TRBJ1-5	CASSFGTGDVSNQPQHF	TGCGCCAGCAGCTTCGGGACAGGGGACGTGAGCAATCAGCCCCAGCATTTT
TRBV28	.	.	TRBJ1-1	CASSPGSNTEAFF	TGTGCCAGCAGTCCAGGGTCGAACACTGAAGCTTTCTTT
TRBV7-8	.	.	TRBJ2-5	CASSVLTTRETQYF	TGTGCCAGCAGCGTCTTGACTACCAGGGAGACCCAGTACTTC
TRBV11-2	.	.	TRBJ1-1	CASSLDHRAPEAFF	TGTGCCAGCAGCTTAGATCACCGAGCTCCTGAAGCTTTCTTT
TRBV21-1	few	.	TRBJ1-3	CASSPNCF	TGTGCCAGCAGCCCGAATTGTTTT
TRBV10-2	.	.	TRBJ2-1	CASGASNSYNEQFF	TGCGCCAGCGGGGCTAGCAACTCCTACAATGAGCAGTTCTTC
TRBV18	few	.	TRBJ2-7	CASSAERDEQYF	TGTGCCAGCTCAGCCGAAAGGGACGAGCAGTACTTC
TRBV10-3	.	TRBD1	TRBJ2-7	CATGTGPGEQYF	TGTGCCACCGGGACAGGTCCGGGCGAGCAGTACTTC
TRBV7-6	.	TRBD2	TRBJ2-1	CASSFGGDLNEQFF	TGTGCCAGCAGCTTCGGGGGGGATCTCAATGAGCAGTTCTTC
TRBV7-9	.	.	TRBJ2-5	CASSLVIGGEEETQYF	TGTGCCAGCAGCTTAGTAATTGGCGGGGAGGAAGAGACCCAGTACTTC
TRBV5-4	.	TRBD1	TRBJ1-1	CASSSGTGTNTEAFF	TGTGCCAGCAGCTCTGGGACAGGGACAAATACTGAAGCTTTCTTT